The 20 T cell receptor beta chains reported below all come from one sample, sequenced in a study of T cells and Merkel cell carcinoma outcomes. Profiling relied on immunoSEQ multiplex PCR, and the TCRdb table lists in-frame clones only, not all of them. There are several thousand clones in the sample; less than 95% occur only once, and 2.8% lies in the top ten. The sequenced material came from tumor tissue from Merkel cell carcinoma. Every receptor here comes from a human donor with Merkel cell carcinoma.

The chain joins TRBV25-1 to TRBJ1-4, with no clear D. The CDR3 sequence is 17 residues long. The germline gives CDR1 MGHDK, CDR2 SYGVNS. Trimming took off 3 bases at V and 0 bases at J, with 14 bases between the two ends. The CDR3, as DNA: TGTGCCAGCAGTGACCCGCGACGGTTTGCAACTAATGAAAAACTGTTTTTT. Translation gives CASSDPRRFATNEKLFF.

The chain carries TRBV30 and TRBJ1-2; TRBD1 might be the D (6 bases). CDR3 length: 13 amino acids. V lost 3 bases and J 2 bases, leaving 10 bases between the germline ends. CDR1 and CDR2 from the germline V gene are GTSNPN and SVGIG (reference sequence). CDR3 nucleotides: TGTGCCTGGAGCCACGGACAGAACTATGGCTACACCTTC. Its translation is CAWSHGQNYGYTF.

This chain uses TRBV29-1 with TRBJ1-1; D unclear. Trimming cost V 8 bases and J 1 base, with 14 bases left between them. CDR1 is SQVTM and CDR2 is ANQGSEA in the germline V gene. The CDR3 length is 13 residues. CDR3 region: CSLFAGANTEAFF. The DNA of the CDR3 is TGCAGCCTCTTTGCGGGAGCGAACACTGAAGCTTTCTTT.

The chain couples TRBV30 to TRBJ1-1; D is unclear. The germline V gene has CDR1 GTSNPN and CDR2 SVGIG (reference sequence). The length of the CDR3 is 15 residues. The V end was cut by 1 base, the J end by 1 base, with 13 bases between. The CDR3 reads CAWSAHTLGNTEAFF. CDR3 in DNA: TGTGCCTGGAGTGCCCATACTTTGGGGAACACTGAAGCTTTCTTT. Drawing the rest from reference TRBV30 and TRBJ1-1, the complete variable domain is SQTIHQWPATLVQPVGSPLSLECTVEGTSNPNLYWYRQAAGRGLQLLFYSVGIGQISSEVPQNLSASRPQDRQFILSSKKLLLSDSGFYLCAWSAHTLGNTEAFFGQGTRLTVV.

A few counts support this clone. The chain links TRBV6-1 to TRBJ1-4; no reliable D call. Per germline, CDR1 MNHNS and CDR2 SASEGT. The CDR3 is 13 residues long. The V gene lost 2 bases and the J gene lost 4 bases, with 5 bases spanning the gap. This CDR3 is CASSEQFNEKLFF. In nucleotides, the CDR3 is TGTGCCAGCAGTGAACAGTTTAATGAAAAACTGTTTTTT.

V usage is TRBV9 and J usage is TRBJ2-7; TRBD2 is a possible D gene (6 bases). Germline V gene lookup returns CDR1 SGDLS and CDR2 YYNGEE. The CDR3 runs 14 residues. V lost 4 bases, J lost 0 bases, and 11 bases lay in between. CDR3 nucleotides: TGTGCCAGCAGCCCAGCGCGGGACTCCTACGAGCAGTACTTC. This translates into CASSPARDSYEQYF. Using reference TRBV9 and TRBJ2-7 for the parts outside the CDR3, the full variable domain is DSGVTQTPKHLITATGQRVTLRCSPRSGDLSVYWYQQSLDQGLQFLIQYYNGEERAKGNILERFSAQQFPDLHSELNLSSLELGDSALYFCASSPARDSYEQYFGPGTRLTVT.

The chain joins TRBV11-2 to TRBJ2-5; D is uncertain. The V and J ends lost 5 bases and 2 bases respectively, with 12 bases between them. The germline gives CDR1 SGHAT, CDR2 FQNNGV. This CDR3 comprises 14 residues. This CDR3 reads CASSARWIQETQYF. The CDR3 DNA follows: TGTGCCAGCAGCGCCCGCTGGATACAAGAGACCCAGTACTTC.

The V call is TRBV18, the J call TRBJ2-2; D gene uncertain. Germline values: CDR1 KGHSH, CDR2 LQKENI. Trimming left V 1 base short and J 1 base short, with 4 bases between. The CDR3 extends over 14 amino acids. CDR3 residues: CASSPQKNTGELFF. The CDR3 nucleotides are TGTGCCAGCTCACCACAAAAGAACACCGGGGAGCTGTTTTTT.

CDR3 residues: CASSVSGGAADTQYF. Written as DNA, the CDR3 is TGTGCCAGCAGCGTATCGGGGGGGGCAGCAGATACGCAGTATTTT. The rearrangement joins TRBV9 to TRBJ2-3; 8 bases align to TRBD2. The CDR3 has 15 amino acids. Unmatched junction bases numbered 5, after V lost 1 base and J lost 4 bases. Per the germline V gene, CDR1 is SGDLS and CDR2 is YYNGEE.

This chain uses TRBV29-1 with TRBJ1-2; D is unresolved. The CDR3 loop spans 13 amino acids. Between the trimmed V and J ends, which lost 7 bases and 7 bases, there was a span of 19 bases. The V gene's germline CDR1 is SQVTM and CDR2 ANQGSEA. The CDR3 DNA follows: TGCAGCGCCGAGGAGCCCAGGAGGAGTGGCTACACCTTC. It yields the protein CSAEEPRRSGYTF. The full variable domain, with the rest looked up from reference TRBV29-1 and TRBJ1-2, is SAVISQKPSRDICQRGTSLTIQCQVDSQVTMMFWYRQQPGQSLTLIATANQGSEATYESGFVIDKFPISRPNLTFSTLTVSNMSPEDSSIYLCSAEEPRRSGYTFGSGTRLTVV.

The CDR3 loop is CASSYRGNEQYF. CDR3 sequence (DNA): TGTGCCAGCAGTTACCGGGGAAACGAGCAGTACTTC. V gene TRBV6-5 combines with J gene TRBJ2-7; D is perhaps TRBD2 (5 bases). Germline-derived CDR1 and CDR2 are MNHEY and SVGAGI. The CDR3 loop spans 12 amino acids. V was pared by 2 bases and J by 5 bases, with 7 bases between.

The chain is built from TRBV19 and TRBJ2-1, with 7 bases lining up with TRBD1. The CDR3 is made up of 14 amino acids. With 6 bases clipped from V and 9 bases from J, the junction kept 11 bases outside the gene matches. Germline V lookup: CDR1 LNHDA, CDR2 SQIVND (reference sequence). CDR3 nucleotide sequence: TGTGCCAGTAGGAACGCAGGGGGTAGGGTTGAGCAGTTCTTC. Encoded protein: CASRNAGGRVEQFF.

The gene calls are TRBV6-1 and TRBJ2-7; D ambiguous. The V gene lost 3 bases and the J gene lost 2 bases, with 8 bases spanning the gap. The CDR3 loop spans 13 amino acids. Germline values: CDR1 MNHNS, CDR2 SASEGT. The CDR3 loop is CASSERLTYEQYF. The DNA for the CDR3 is TGTGCCAGCAGTGAGAGGCTTACCTACGAGCAGTACTTC.

This rearrangement joins TRBV7-9 to TRBJ2-1, with TRBD2 as a possible D gene (6 bases). V lost 1 base to trimming and J lost 1 base, with 14 bases between them. The CDR3 runs to 17 residues. CDR1 SEHNR and CDR2 FQNEAQ come from the germline V gene (reference sequence). The CDR3 spells CASSLDLGGGSYNEQFF. The CDR3 region has the DNA TGTGCCAGCAGCTTAGATTTGGGCGGAGGGTCCTACAATGAGCAGTTCTTC. Full variable domain (missing parts from reference TRBV7-9 and TRBJ2-1): DTGVSQNPRHKITKRGQNVTFRCDPISEHNRLYWYRQTLGQGPEFLTYFQNEAQLEKSRLLSDRFSAERPKGSFSTLEIQRTEQGDSAMYLCASSLDLGGGSYNEQFFGPGTRLTVL.

The genes are TRBV11-2 and TRBJ1-3; unclear D gene. Germline V gene data show CDR1 as SGHAT and CDR2 as FQNNGV. This CDR3 comprises 14 residues. V gave up 5 bases and J gave up 3 bases, with 11 bases separating them. Here the CDR3 DNA reads TGTGCCAGCAGCACCTTGGCAGGTGGAAACACCATATATTTT. Protein sequence: CASSTLAGGNTIYF.

The CDR3 spells CASSLDVNTEAFF. The CDR3 coding sequence is TGTGCCAGCAGCTTAGATGTCAACACTGAAGCTTTCTTT. The J gene is TRBJ1-1, the V gene TRBV11-2; D ambiguous. The CDR3 is made up of 13 amino acids. Germline V gives CDR1 SGHAT, CDR2 FQNNGV. Trimming left V 0 bases short and J 2 bases short, with 4 bases between.

The chain carries TRBV6-1 and TRBJ2-3; 7 bases agree with TRBD2. Germline V lookup: CDR1 MNHNS, CDR2 SASEGT. The CDR3 contains 14 residues. V lost 5 bases and J lost 5; bases outside the gene matches: 7. The CDR3 region is CASSPRGVKDTQYF. The CDR3 DNA is TGTGCCAGCAGTCCCCGGGGGGTTAAAGATACGCAGTATTTT.

The chain carries TRBV7-9 and TRBJ2-7; 10 nucleotides align to TRBD1. CDR1 SEHNR and CDR2 FQNEAQ come from the germline V gene (reference sequence). V gave up 3 bases and J gave up 3 bases; unmatched junction bases: 8. The CDR3 runs to 16 residues. The CDR3 loop is CASSLLRDRGRYEQYF. The CDR3 DNA reads as TGTGCCAGCAGCTTGCTCCGGGACAGGGGCCGCTACGAGCAGTACTTC.

This chain connects TRBV9 to TRBJ1-6; 8 nucleotides align to TRBD1. Looked up from germline, CDR1 is SGDLS and CDR2 is YYNGEE. The CDR3 runs to 15 residues. The V and J ends lost 4 bases and 9 bases, in that order; junction bases with no gene match: 9. The chain's CDR3 is CASSLGQGLSSPLHF. The CDR3 region has the DNA TGTGCCAGCAGCCTAGGACAGGGACTTAGTTCACCCCTCCACTTT.

The chain combines TRBV9 with TRBJ1-1; D may be TRBD1 (6 bases). This CDR3 comprises 16 residues. The ends were cut back, 3 bases at V and 4 bases at J, with 19 bases in the middle. Looked up from germline, CDR1 is SGDLS and CDR2 is YYNGEE. CDR3 sequence (DNA): TGTGCCAGCAGCGAAGGGGGACCGCGGGGGTTCACTGAAGCTTTCTTT. This codes for CASSEGGPRGFTEAFF.